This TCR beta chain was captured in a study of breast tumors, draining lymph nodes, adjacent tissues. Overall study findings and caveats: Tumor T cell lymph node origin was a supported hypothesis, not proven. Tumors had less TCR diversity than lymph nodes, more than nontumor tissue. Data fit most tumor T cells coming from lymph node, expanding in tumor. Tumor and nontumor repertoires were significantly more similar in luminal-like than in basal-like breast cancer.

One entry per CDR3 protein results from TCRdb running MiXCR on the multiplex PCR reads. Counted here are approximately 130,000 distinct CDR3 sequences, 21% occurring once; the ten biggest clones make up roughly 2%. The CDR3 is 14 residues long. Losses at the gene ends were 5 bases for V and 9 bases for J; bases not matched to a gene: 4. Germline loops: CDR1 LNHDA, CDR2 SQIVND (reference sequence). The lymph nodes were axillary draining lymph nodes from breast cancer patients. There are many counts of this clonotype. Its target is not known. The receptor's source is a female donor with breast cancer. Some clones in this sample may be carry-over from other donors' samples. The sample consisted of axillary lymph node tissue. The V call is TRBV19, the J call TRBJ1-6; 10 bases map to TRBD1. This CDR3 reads CASSLDRGSSPLHF. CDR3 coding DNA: TGTGCCAGTAGTCTGGACAGGGGGAGTTCACCCCTCCACTTT.